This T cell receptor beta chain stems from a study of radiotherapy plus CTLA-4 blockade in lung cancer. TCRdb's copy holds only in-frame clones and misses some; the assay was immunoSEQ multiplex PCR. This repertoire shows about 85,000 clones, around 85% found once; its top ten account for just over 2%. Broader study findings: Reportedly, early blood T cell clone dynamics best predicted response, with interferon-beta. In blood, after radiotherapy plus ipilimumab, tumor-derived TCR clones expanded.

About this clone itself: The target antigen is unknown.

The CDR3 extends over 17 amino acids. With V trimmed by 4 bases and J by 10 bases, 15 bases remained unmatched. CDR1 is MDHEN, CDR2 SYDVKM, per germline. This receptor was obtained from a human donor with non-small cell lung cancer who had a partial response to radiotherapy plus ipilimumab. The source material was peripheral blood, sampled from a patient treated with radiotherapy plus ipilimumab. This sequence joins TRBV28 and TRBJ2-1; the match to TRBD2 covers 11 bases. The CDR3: CASSSDWGSGRAGEQFF. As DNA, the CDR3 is TGTGCCAGCAGTTCCGATTGGGGTAGCGGGAGGGCCGGGGAGCAGTTCTTC.